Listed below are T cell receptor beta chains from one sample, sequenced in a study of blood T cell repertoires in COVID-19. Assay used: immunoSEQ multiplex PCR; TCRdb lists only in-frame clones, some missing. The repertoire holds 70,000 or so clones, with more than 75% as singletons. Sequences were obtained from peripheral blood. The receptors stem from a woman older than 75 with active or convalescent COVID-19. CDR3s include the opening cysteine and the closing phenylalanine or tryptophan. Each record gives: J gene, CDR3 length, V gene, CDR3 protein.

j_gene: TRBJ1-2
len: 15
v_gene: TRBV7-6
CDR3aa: CASSPLLGANYGYTF

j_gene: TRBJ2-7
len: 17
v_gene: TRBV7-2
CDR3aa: CASSLVAIGVSSYEQYF

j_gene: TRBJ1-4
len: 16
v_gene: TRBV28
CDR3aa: CASSIQLTAPGEKLFF

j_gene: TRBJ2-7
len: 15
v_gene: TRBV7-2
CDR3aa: CASSLRTSGTYEQYF

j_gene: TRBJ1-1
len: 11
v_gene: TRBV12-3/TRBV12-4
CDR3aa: CASSDRDVAFF

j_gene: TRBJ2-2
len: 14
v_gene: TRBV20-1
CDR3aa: CSASLDTLTGELFF

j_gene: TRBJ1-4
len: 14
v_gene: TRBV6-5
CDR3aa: CASSYVGAREKLFF

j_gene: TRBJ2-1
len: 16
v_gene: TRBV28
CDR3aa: CASSLYGVPPYNEQFF

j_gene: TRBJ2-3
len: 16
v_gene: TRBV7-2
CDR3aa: CASSLMVAGGTDTQYF

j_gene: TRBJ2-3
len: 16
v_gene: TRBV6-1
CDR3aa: CASSEGAGGGTDTQYF

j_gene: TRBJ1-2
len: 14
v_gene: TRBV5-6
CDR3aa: CASSPGQGAYGYTF

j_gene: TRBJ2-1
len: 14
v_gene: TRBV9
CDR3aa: CASSGTSRGNEQFF

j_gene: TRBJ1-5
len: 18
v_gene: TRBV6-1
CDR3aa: CASSGPGQGRIGNQPQHF

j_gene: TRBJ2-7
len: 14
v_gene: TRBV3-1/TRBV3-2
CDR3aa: CASSPPSGVREQYF

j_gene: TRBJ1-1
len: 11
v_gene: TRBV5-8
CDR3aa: CASSLVRSAFF

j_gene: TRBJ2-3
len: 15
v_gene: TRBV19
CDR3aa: CASSIWGPDTDTQYF

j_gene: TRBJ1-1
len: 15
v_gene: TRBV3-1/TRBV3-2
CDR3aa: CASSQEGGSDTEAFF

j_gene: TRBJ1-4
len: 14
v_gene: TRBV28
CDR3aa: CASRFNGQGSVLFF

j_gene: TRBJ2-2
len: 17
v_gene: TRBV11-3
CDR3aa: CASSLDPSRGRTGELFF

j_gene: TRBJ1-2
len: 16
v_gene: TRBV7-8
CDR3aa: CASSQGHTNSNYGYTF

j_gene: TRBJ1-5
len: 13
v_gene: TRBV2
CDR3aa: CASKGQGNQPQHF

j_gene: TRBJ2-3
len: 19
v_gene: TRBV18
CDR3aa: CASSPSAGTSGLLADTQYF

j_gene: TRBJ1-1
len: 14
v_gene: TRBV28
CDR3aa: CASSFPHGTGEAFF

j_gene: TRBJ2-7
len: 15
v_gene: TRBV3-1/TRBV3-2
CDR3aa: CASSLGGLASYEQYF

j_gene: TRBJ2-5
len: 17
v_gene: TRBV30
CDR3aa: CAWSEGLAGGPGETQYF

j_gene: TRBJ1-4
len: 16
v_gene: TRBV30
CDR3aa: CAWSSGQGATNEKLFF

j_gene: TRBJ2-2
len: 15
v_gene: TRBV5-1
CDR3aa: CASSLVTGGTGELFF

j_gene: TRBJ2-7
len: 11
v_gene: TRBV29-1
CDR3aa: CSVAQAYEQYF

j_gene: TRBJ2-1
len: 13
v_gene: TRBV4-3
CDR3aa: CASSRQNGGEQFF

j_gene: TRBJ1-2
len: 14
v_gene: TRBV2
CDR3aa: CASSELGQIYGYTF

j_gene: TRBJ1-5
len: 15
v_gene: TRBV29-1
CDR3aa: CSVSEGLLGNQPQHF